This T cell receptor (beta chain) was documented in a study of STAT3 mutations in large granular lymphocyte leukemia. Points from the study as a whole: Persisting codominant clonotypes may have hidden a small pathogenic clone. TCR clonotype switching after therapy occurred in about 35% of the 18 patients. Every T-LGLL patient had at least one immunodominant TCRbeta clonotype.

The protocol was immunoSEQ multiplex PCR, while the TCRdb copy is restricted to in-frame clones and leaves out a portion. The table includes 25,000 to 30,000 clones, over 65% detected once. V was pared by 6 bases and J by 7 bases, with 9 bases of the junction left unmatched. Germline CDR1 MNHEY, CDR2 SMNVEV (reference sequence). The CDR3 contains 14 residues. Comment on this clone: What it recognizes is unknown.

The source is a woman aged 45-60 years with T-cell large granular lymphocyte leukemia. Some clones in this sample may be carry-over from other donors' samples. Sequenced material: peripheral blood mononuclear cells. The rearrangement joins TRBV27 to TRBJ2-7; TRBD2 matches at 10 bases. CDR3 in amino acids: CASRRGLAGDEQYF. CDR3 coding DNA: TGTGCCAGCAGGAGAGGGCTAGCGGGAGATGAGCAGTACTTC.